Listed below are T cell receptor beta chains from one sample, sequenced in a study of T cells in Graves' hyperthyroidism and ophthalmopathy. MiXCR was run by TCRdb on the multiplex PCR reads, yielding one entry per CDR3 protein. This repertoire shows some 620,000 distinct CDR3 sequences, around 15% found once; its top ten account for 3% to 4.5%. Sequenced: blood. All receptors derive from a woman in her 30s with Graves' hyperthyroidism. CDR3s include the opening cysteine and the closing phenylalanine or tryptophan. A D gene is named only where the DNA matches it firmly. A clone size is listed for some rows: how often the clone was seen (once, few, many), or a class if it is expanded.

V gene,J gene,D gene,clone size,CDR3 protein,CDR3 DNA
TRBV12-3/TRBV12-4,TRBJ2-7,.,many,CASRAGTVTSEQYF,TGTGCCAGCAGGGCCGGGACCGTGACTTCCGAGCAGTACTTC
TRBV9,TRBJ2-3,TRBD1,.,CASSVVGQGSDTQYF,TGTGCCAGCAGCGTAGTTGGACAGGGATCAGATACGCAGTATTTT
TRBV6-1,TRBJ2-7,.,once,CASCLSPYEQYF,TGTGCCAGCTGCTTGTCCCCCTACGAGCAGTACTTC
TRBV7-9,TRBJ2-1,TRBD2,few,CASSLAGLATDEQFF,TGTGCCAGCAGCTTAGCCGGACTAGCGACGGATGAGCAGTTCTTC
TRBV7-2,TRBJ2-5,TRBD2,.,CASRLTSGTPETQYF,TGTGCCAGCAGACTGACTAGCGGGACTCCCGAGACCCAGTACTTC
TRBV7-2,TRBJ2-1,TRBD2,.,CASKAGGRAGNEQFF,TGTGCCAGCAAGGCGGGCGGGAGGGCCGGCAATGAGCAGTTCTTC
TRBV3-1,TRBJ2-7,.,few,CASSPPTSGPHSYEQYF,TGTGCCAGCAGCCCGCCGACGTCCGGGCCACATTCCTACGAGCAGTACTTC
TRBV10-3,TRBJ2-3,.,many,CAISRLFTDTQYF,TGTGCCATCAGTCGGCTCTTCACAGATACGCAGTATTTT
TRBV6-1,TRBJ2-7,TRBD2,many,CASLTSGSSYEQYF,TGTGCCAGCCTGACTAGCGGGAGCTCCTACGAGCAGTACTTC
TRBV20-1,TRBJ2-7,.,many,CSAERSRGEQYF,TGCAGTGCAGAAAGGTCAAGGGGGGAGCAGTACTTC
TRBV7-8,TRBJ2-5,.,few,CASSSAGKGWTQYF,TGTGCCAGCAGCTCGGCGGGAAAGGGGTGGACCCAGTACTTC
TRBV5-8,TRBJ1-5,.,few,CASSFWEDSQPQHF,TGTGCCAGCAGCTTCTGGGAGGACAGCCAGCCCCAGCATTTT
TRBV6-1,TRBJ2-7,TRBD1,many,CASNRGQGKRHEQYF,TGTGCCAGCAACCGAGGACAGGGTAAACGCCACGAGCAGTACTTC
TRBV5-1,TRBJ2-7,.,few,CASSFSDMAYEQYF,TGCGCCAGCAGCTTCTCGGACATGGCCTACGAGCAGTACTTC
TRBV7-8,TRBJ1-2,TRBD1,few,CASSPPYRDRDGYTF,TGTGCCAGCAGCCCCCCATACCGGGACAGGGATGGCTACACCTTC
TRBV30,TRBJ2-7,.,many,CAWSDGGFYEQYF,TGTGCCTGGAGTGATGGGGGGTTCTACGAGCAGTACTTC
TRBV11-2,TRBJ2-7,TRBD2,many,CASSSSSGTHYEQYF,TGTGCCAGCAGCTCCTCGAGCGGGACCCATTACGAGCAGTACTTC
TRBV28,TRBJ2-3,TRBD1,many,CASSSTGGADTQYF,TGTGCCAGCAGTTCGACAGGGGGCGCAGATACGCAGTATTTT
TRBV7-6,TRBJ2-3,.,few,CASSPGPGDTQYF,TGTGCCAGCAGCCCAGGGCCGGGAGATACGCAGTATTTT
TRBV6-2/TRBV6-3,TRBJ1-3,.,.,CASSRNREDGNTIYF,TGTGCCAGCAGTCGCAACAGGGAGGATGGAAACACCATATATTTT
TRBV7-9,TRBJ2-1,TRBD1,many,CAIPTGTGVPSSYNEQFF,TGTGCCATCCCAACCGGGACAGGGGTGCCGAGCTCCTACAATGAGCAGTTCTTC
TRBV6-1,TRBJ2-1,TRBD2,many,CASSSTTGTSGRAYNEQFF,TGTGCCAGCAGCTCAACGACCGGGACTAGCGGGAGGGCGTACAATGAGCAGTTCTTC
TRBV12-3/TRBV12-4,TRBJ1-5,.,many,CASTPGSRQPQHF,TGTGCCAGCACCCCAGGGTCGCGGCAGCCCCAGCATTTT
TRBV7-3,TRBJ2-7,.,once,CASSPTGPPYEQYF,TGTGCCAGCAGCCCTACAGGGCCACCGTACGAGCAGTACTTC
TRBV28,TRBJ2-5,.,once,CASSLGASWHF,TGTGCCAGCAGTTTAGGGGCTAGCTGGCACTTC
TRBV3-1,TRBJ1-3,.,many,CASSQDLGGNTIYF,TGTGCCAGCAGCCAAGATCTGGGAGGAAACACCATATATTTT
TRBV7-2,TRBJ1-2,.,few,CASSNRAYGYTF,TGTGCCAGCAGCAACAGGGCTTATGGCTACACCTTC
TRBV12-3/TRBV12-4,TRBJ1-6,.,many,CASRERWSPLHF,TGTGCCAGCAGGGAACGTTGGTCACCCCTCCACTTT
TRBV15,TRBJ1-6,TRBD1,many,CATRLQGANSPLHF,TGTGCCACCAGATTACAGGGGGCCAATTCACCCCTCCACTTT
TRBV5-1,TRBJ2-1,TRBD1,few,CASSSGQGATLGQFF,TGCGCCAGCAGCTCCGGACAGGGGGCGACTTTAGGGCAGTTCTTC
TRBV24-1,TRBJ1-2,.,.,CATSEGGRAYGYTF,TGTGCCACCAGTGAGGGCGGACGGGCCTATGGCTACACCTTC
TRBV28,TRBJ2-3,TRBD2,.,CASSPGLGNTDTQYF,TGTGCCAGCAGTCCGGGACTAGGAAACACAGATACGCAGTATTTT
TRBV5-1,TRBJ2-3,.,few,CASSLAGDADTQYF,TGCGCCAGCAGCTTGGCGGGGGATGCAGATACGCAGTATTTT
TRBV13,TRBJ2-5,.,many,CASSSRDQETQYF,TGTGCCAGCAGCTCCCGGGATCAGGAGACCCAGTACTTC
TRBV10-2,TRBJ2-1,.,many,CASSAGVTQNNEQFF,TGCGCCAGCAGTGCAGGGGTTACCCAAAACAATGAGCAGTTCTTC
TRBV6-1,TRBJ1-1,TRBD1,many,CASRGQGSTEAFF,TGTGCCAGCAGGGGACAGGGGAGCACTGAAGCTTTCTTT
TRBV5-1,TRBJ2-2,.,.,CASSLFRSSSPGELFF,TGCGCCAGCAGCTTATTCCGGTCTAGCAGTCCCGGGGAGCTGTTTTTT
TRBV7-9,TRBJ2-1,.,many,CASSYPGDDEQFF,TGTGCCAGCAGTTACCCCGGCGATGATGAGCAGTTCTTC
TRBV2,TRBJ1-4,TRBD1,.,CASSQGQGAHLPREKLFF,TGTGCCAGCAGTCAGGGACAGGGGGCGCATCTTCCGCGTGAAAAACTGTTTTTT
TRBV20-1,TRBJ1-5,.,few,CSALSVNSNQPQHF,TGCAGTGCCCTAAGTGTAAATAGCAATCAGCCCCAGCATTTT
TRBV7-2,TRBJ2-7,.,.,CVSSLAGAEQYF,TGTGTCAGCAGCTTAGCAGGGGCTGAGCAGTACTTC
TRBV20-1,TRBJ2-5,.,many,CSAREAGKETQYF,TGCAGTGCTAGAGAGGCGGGGAAAGAGACCCAGTACTTC
TRBV30,TRBJ2-2,.,.,CAWSPENTGELFF,TGTGCCTGGAGTCCAGAGAACACCGGGGAGCTGTTTTTT
TRBV20-1,TRBJ2-2,TRBD2,few,CSARDLETSGENTGELFF,TGCAGTGCTAGGGACCTCGAGACTAGCGGAGAGAACACCGGGGAGCTGTTTTTT
TRBV7-2,TRBJ2-7,.,many,CASSTSMLAPINEQYF,TGTGCCAGCAGCACAAGTATGCTAGCGCCGATCAACGAGCAGTACTTC
TRBV12-3/TRBV12-4,TRBJ1-2,.,many,CASSSPRMTGIYGYTF,TGTGCCAGCAGTTCCCCCAGAATGACAGGAATCTATGGCTACACCTTC
TRBV6-1,TRBJ2-7,.,.,CASRKGQGGEQYF,TGTGCCAGCAGGAAGGGACAAGGGGGCGAGCAGTACTTC
TRBV10-3,TRBJ2-3,TRBD2,few,CAISGLATDTQYF,TGTGCCATCAGTGGACTAGCGACAGATACGCAGTATTTT
TRBV24-1,TRBJ1-1,.,.,CATSDQGWAFF,TGTGCCACCAGTGACCAGGGTTGGGCTTTCTTT
TRBV6-1,TRBJ1-5,.,.,CASYVGGHQPQHF,TGTGCCAGCTATGTGGGAGGACACCAGCCCCAGCATTTT
TRBV2,TRBJ1-6,.,few,CASSYRIRNSPLHF,TGTGCCAGCAGTTACAGGATTCGTAATTCACCCCTCCACTTT
TRBV7-9,TRBJ1-1,.,.,CASSYRGAEAFF,TGTGCCAGCAGCTACCGAGGCGCTGAAGCTTTCTTT
TRBV2,TRBJ1-4,TRBD1,once,CASSEGQNNEKLFF,TGTGCCAGCAGCGAGGGACAGAATAATGAAAAACTGTTTTTT
TRBV7-3,TRBJ2-2,.,.,CASSLGTGLQGELFF,TGTGCCAGCAGCTTAGGTACAGGACTACAAGGGGAGCTGTTTTTT
TRBV20-1,TRBJ2-3,.,many,CSDSWGHTTDTQYF,TGCAGTGATTCCTGGGGACACACCACAGATACGCAGTATTTT